This T cell receptor beta chain appears in the sequencing data of a study of human T cells and chemical hapten exposure. Time point of the sample: patch test 3, about 24 weeks after DPC sensitization. As to treatment: therapeutic diphenylcyclopropenone sensitization with weekly scalp DPC. The study extracted total RNA from unfractionated whole blood. V was trimmed by 1 base and J by 4 bases, leaving 13 bases between them. Germline lookup yields CDR1 SGHTA and CDR2 FQGNSA. CDR3 length equals 15 residues. TCRdb analysed the RACE reads with MiXCR anew, one entry per CDR3 protein. The sample lists approximately 41,000 distinct CDR3 sequences; 9% to 9.5% were seen once. In this sample, this clonotype turned up many times.

This receptor was taken from a middle-aged man with alopecia areata. Some clones in this sample may be carry-over from other donors' samples. This chain links TRBV7-2 with TRBJ1-2; D gene uncertain. The sequences come from whole blood, collected in connection with sensitization to the hapten diphenylcyclopropenone (DPC). CDR3 bases: TGTGCCAGCAGCTTAGGATTTGCAGAGCTCTATGGCTACACCTTC. Translating gives CASSLGFAELYGYTF.